This T cell receptor (beta chain) is drawn from a study of human thymus T cells. Thymus was obtained from resections taken during corrective heart surgery. This CDR3 region has 13 residues. Trimming shortened V by 4 bases and J by 4 bases, and 11 bases separated the two germline ends. Germline V gives CDR1 SGHTS, CDR2 YDEGEE. Libraries were prepared by immunoSEQ multiplex PCR; TCRdb keeps only in-frame clonotypes and omits some of them. This table holds tens of thousands of clones, roughly 94% found once. The rearrangement uses TRBV5-8 and TRBJ1-1; D gene unclear. This TCR derives from a girl under two years old with a congenital heart defect but otherwise immunologically healthy. The sequenced sample was thymus tissue. CDR3 bases: TGTGCCAGCAGCACGATGGGTTCCACTGAAGCTTTCTTT. This codes for CASSTMGSTEAFF.